The 29 T cell receptor beta chains given below trace back to one sample, sequenced in a study of regulatory T cells in long-lasting Graves disease (dated by TCRdb to 2020 to 2023). Library preparation was by multiplex PCR. The instrument given in TCRdb is Illumina HiSeq 4000. TCR beta libraries were built with iRepertoire HTBI primers and Arm-PCR amplification of CDR3 regions. TCRdb redid the processing of the public reads, applying fastp at Q25 and MiXCR, and retained in-frame beta chains. Identical CDR3 protein sequences are pooled into one entry, listed with their most common genes and DNA. The sample table records about 500,000 distinct CDR3 sequences; under 20% of these occur just once. More than 9% of the sample is in the top ten clones. Taken with the paper, the label for time point translates to: newly diagnosed GD, antithyroid drugs for less than 3 months. RNA was extracted from PBMCs in TRIzol for both TCR sequencing and RNA sequencing.

These same records also appear under a second study, on T cells in Graves' hyperthyroidism and ophthalmopathy.

Sequenced here: peripheral blood mononuclear cells (PBMCs), sampled at new diagnosis, from a patient treated with antithyroid drugs. These receptors all come from a man aged 35-49 years with Graves disease. Donor details come from another sample of the same person, matched by shared clones.

As to this clonotype: This may stem from a read error, because a much larger clone lies one nucleotide away. The gene calls are TRBV24-1 and TRBJ2-1; either TRBD1 or TRBD2 may supply D (5 bases each). Germline assignment: CDR1 KGHDR and CDR2 SFDVKD. V dropped 4 bases and J dropped 6 bases, with 18 bases sitting between them. The CDR3 spans 16 residues. The CDR3 region has the DNA TGTGCCACCAGTGAGCAGGGACCCAAGTTCCCCAATGAGCAGTTCTTC. Protein sequence: CATSEQGPKFPNEQFF.

This clonotype was observed many times. The chain couples TRBV10-3 to TRBJ1-2, with 8 bases aligning to TRBD1. The CDR3 has 14 amino acids. V lost 10 bases to trimming and J lost 1 base; unmatched junction nucleotides: 8. Germline loops: CDR1 ENHRY, CDR2 SYGVKD. The CDR3 region is CATGSGGLNYGYTF. The DNA for the CDR3 is TGTGCCACCGGATCAGGGGGCCTTAACTATGGCTACACCTTC.

The V and J genes are TRBV18 and TRBJ2-7; tentatively, D is TRBD1 (5 bases). The CDR3 is 12 amino acids. The V gene lost 4 bases and the J gene lost 5 bases, with 9 bases spanning the gap. CDR1 is KGHSH, CDR2 LQKENI, per germline. The CDR3 DNA follows: TGTGCCAGCTCACGGGGCTCGGACGAGCAGTACTTC. This translates into CASSRGSDEQYF.

V gene TRBV18 combines with J gene TRBJ2-1, with no clear D. The CDR3 is 18 residues long. The V and J ends lost 1 base and 0 bases respectively, with 16 bases between them. Germline CDR1 KGHSH, CDR2 LQKENI. This CDR3 is CASSPRRTLQSSYNEQFF. The CDR3 DNA sequence: TGTGCCAGCTCACCACGGCGGACCCTCCAAAGCTCCTACAATGAGCAGTTCTTC. Supplemented by reference TRBV18 and TRBJ2-1, the full variable domain reads NAGVMQNPRHLVRRRGQEARLRCSPMKGHSHVYWYRQLPEEGLKFMVYLQKENIIDESGMPKERFSAEFPKEGPSILRIQQVVRGDSAAYFCASSPRRTLQSSYNEQFFGPGTRLTVL.

The chain employs TRBV19 and TRBJ2-3, with D unclear. Germline-derived CDR1 and CDR2 are LNHDA and SQIVND (reference sequence). The CDR3 covers 12 residues. Trimming stripped 5 bases from V and 7 bases from J, with 10 bases between. The CDR3, as DNA: TGTGCCAGTAGTCCAAACCATCATACGCAGTATTTT. Translated, it gives CASSPNHHTQYF. Variable domain in full (rest from reference TRBV19 and TRBJ2-3): DGGITQSPKYLFRKEGQNVTLSCEQNLNHDAMYWYRQDPGQGLRLIYYSQIVNDFQKGDIAEGYSVSREKKESFPLTVTSAQKNPTAFYLCASSPNHHTQYFGPGTRLTVL.

This clonotype was seen a handful of times. The rearrangement uses TRBV20-1 and TRBJ2-5; D is possibly TRBD1 or TRBD2 (5 bases each). The CDR3 is 14 residues long. Germline loops: CDR1 DFQATT, CDR2 SNEGSKA (reference sequence). Trimming removed 5 bases from V and 1 base from J, with 14 bases in between. The CDR3 is CSAPPGASQETQYF. Written as DNA, the CDR3 is TGCAGTGCTCCGCCCGGGGCCTCCCAAGAGACCCAGTACTTC.

This clonotype was observed at least ten times. The chain has TRBV30 and TRBJ1-1, with 7 positions matching TRBD1. Unmatched junction bases numbered 7, after V lost 8 bases and J lost 1 base. Germline V gives CDR1 GTSNPN, CDR2 SVGIG (reference sequence). The CDR3 extends over 13 amino acids. For the CDR3, the DNA is TGTGCCAGTCAGGGGGGGGGGAACACTGAAGCTTTCTTT. This sequence encodes CASQGGGNTEAFF.

The chain carries TRBV12-3 or TRBV12-4 and TRBJ1-5; tentative D call: TRBD1 (5 bases). The CDR3 is made up of 16 amino acids. The V end was cut by 3 bases, the J end by 3 bases, with 15 bases between. The CDR3 region has the DNA TGTGCCAGCAGTTTCGTGGGGCTGGGAATCAATCAGCCCCAGCATTTT. It specifies CASSFVGLGINQPQHF.

The chain combines TRBV29-1 with TRBJ2-1; TRBD2 aligns across 10 bases. In germline, CDR1 is SQVTM, CDR2 ANQGSEA. With 4 bases clipped from V and 3 bases from J, the junction kept 3 bases outside the gene matches. This CDR3 is built from 14 residues. DNA for the CDR3: TGCAGCGTTGTACTAGCGGGAATCTACAATGAGCAGTTCTTC. This sequence encodes CSVVLAGIYNEQFF.

This clonotype was seen at least ten times. V gene TRBV28 combines with J gene TRBJ1-5; D is ambiguous. Trimming removed 6 bases at V and 4 bases at J, with 7 bases between. CDR1 and CDR2 (germline): MDHEN, SYDVKM. This CDR3 is 12 amino acids long. The CDR3, as DNA: TGTGCCAGCAGCTTAGGGAATCAGCCCCAGCATTTT. Protein product: CASSLGNQPQHF.

The table lists this clonotype with many counts. The chain carries TRBV5-1 and TRBJ1-2; TRBD1 might be the D (5 bases). The CDR3 covers 14 residues. Per germline, CDR1 SGHRS and CDR2 YFSETQ. The V end lost 0 bases, the J end lost 4 bases, and 10 bases lay between the germline ends. The CDR3 region is CASSLGQQLYGYTF. Here the CDR3 DNA reads TGCGCCAGCAGCTTGGGACAGCAGCTCTATGGCTACACCTTC.

This chain connects TRBV10-3 to TRBJ2-2, with D unclear. CDR1 ENHRY and CDR2 SYGVKD come from the germline V gene. Trimming removed 0 bases at V and 7 bases at J, with 9 bases between. The CDR3 is 14 residues long. CDR3 nucleotides: TGTGCCATCAGTGAGTCGGGTGGGCTCGGGGAGCTGTTTTTT. Translation gives CAISESGGLGELFF.

The genes are TRBV29-1 and TRBJ2-1, with 8 bases lining up with TRBD2. CDR1 SQVTM and CDR2 ANQGSEA come from the germline V gene. This CDR3 has 15 amino acids. With 4 bases clipped from V and 9 bases from J, the junction kept 14 bases outside the gene matches. The CDR3 DNA reads as TGCAGCGTTGTAGGGGGGACTAGGGACTACGGTGAGCAGTTCTTC. Its translation is CSVVGGTRDYGEQFF.

This clonotype was detected many times. The V and J genes are TRBV5-1 and TRBJ2-1, with 9 bases identical to TRBD2. The CDR3 spans 18 residues. V lost 0 bases and J lost 3; bases outside the gene matches: 10. Germline CDR1 and CDR2: SGHRS and YFSETQ. The CDR3 protein is CASSLEGGRAKNYNEQFF. The CDR3 DNA reads as TGCGCCAGCAGCTTGGAAGGCGGGAGGGCCAAAAACTACAATGAGCAGTTCTTC.

This clonotype was recorded at least ten times. The chain is built from TRBV6-5 and TRBJ2-6; tentative D call: TRBD1 (6 bases). This CDR3 contains 17 residues. The V gene lost 3 bases and the J gene lost 2 bases, with 14 bases spanning the gap. Germline loops: CDR1 MNHEY, CDR2 SVGAGI. The CDR3 bases are TGTGCCAGCAGTTATAATCGTGGGGGCGCTGGGGCCAACGTCCTGACTTTC. Amino acid sequence: CASSYNRGGAGANVLTF.

This chain joins TRBV3-1 and TRBJ2-5; TRBD2 agrees at 13 bases. The CDR3 is 18 residues long. Germline V CDR1 and CDR2: LGHDT, YNNKEL (reference sequence). The V and J ends lost 8 bases and 5 bases, in that order; junction bases with no gene match: 17. The CDR3 reads CASSSRTSGREGGETQYF. The CDR3 region has the DNA TGTGCCAGCTCAAGCAGGACTAGCGGGAGAGAGGGGGGGGAGACCCAGTACTTC.

This clonotype showed up just a few times. The J gene is TRBJ2-2, the V gene TRBV28, with a possible D match to TRBD1 (5 bases). V was clipped by 11 bases and J by 3 bases, with 16 bases between them. This CDR3 has 14 amino acids. Germline V gene data show CDR1 as MDHEN and CDR2 as SYDVKM. This chain's CDR3 is CAASGLLDTGELFF. The CDR3 DNA sequence: TGTGCCGCCTCAGGGCTATTGGACACCGGGGAGCTGTTTTTT.

The table lists this clonotype with many counts. The gene calls are TRBV6-2 or TRBV6-3 and TRBJ2-1; TRBD2 matches at 7 bases. The CDR3 is 16 residues long. V was clipped by 2 bases and J by 3 bases; unmatched bases: 7. Germline V gene sequence: CDR1 MNHEY, CDR2 SVGEGT. The CDR3 is CASSYPRGLDYNEQFF. CDR3 DNA: TGTGCCAGCAGTTACCCCCGAGGACTAGACTACAATGAGCAGTTCTTC.

Worth noting for this clonotype: A much more abundant neighbour one base away suggests this may be a read error. This rearrangement joins TRBV30 to TRBJ2-7; D call uncertain. The CDR3 sequence is 14 residues long. Germline CDR1 and CDR2: GTSNPN and SVGIG (reference sequence). The CDR3 protein is CAWSIMPYYYGQYF. The CDR3 bases are TGTGCCTGGAGTATTATGCCATACTACTACGGGCAGTACTTC.

This clonotype was found many times. This rearrangement joins TRBV11-2 to TRBJ2-7; TRBD1 agrees at 7 bases. Trimming at V came to 4 bases and at J to 2 bases, leaving 8 bases not matched to a gene. Germline V gene lookup returns CDR1 SGHAT and CDR2 FQNNGV. CDR3 size: 15 residues. Here the CDR3 DNA reads TGTGCCAGCAGCTCCCACAGGGGAAAAACCTACGAGCAGTACTTC. Its protein is CASSSHRGKTYEQYF.

This clonotype showed up just a few times. The chain joins TRBV5-1 to TRBJ2-7; 7 nucleotides agree with TRBD1. CDR1 is SGHRS and CDR2 is YFSETQ in the germline V gene. V trimming: 1 base; J trimming: 7 bases; junction bases outside the gene matches: 11. This CDR3 has 15 amino acids. The CDR3 region is CASSLNGTAYLEQYF. The CDR3 region has the DNA TGCGCCAGCAGCTTGAACGGGACAGCTTATCTTGAGCAGTACTTC.

This clonotype came up many times. The chain uses TRBV27 and TRBJ2-5, with TRBD2 identical over 8 bases. Germline CDR1 reads MNHEY; CDR2 reads SMNVEV (reference sequence). Trimming removed 1 base from V and 1 base from J; junction bases left unmatched: 2. This CDR3 region has 15 residues. The CDR3 sequence: CASSLFAGGQETQYF. In DNA, the CDR3 is TGTGCCAGCAGTTTATTTGCGGGGGGCCAAGAGACCCAGTACTTC.

V and J are TRBV30 and TRBJ2-5; TRBD1 aligns across 10 bases. In germline, CDR1 is GTSNPN, CDR2 SVGIG (reference sequence). The CDR3 runs to 14 residues. V shed 2 bases, J shed 2 bases, and the junction held 2 bases outside the gene matches. CDR3 DNA sequence: TGTGCCTGGAGTTGGGACAGGGGACAAGAGACCCAGTACTTC. It is translated as CAWSWDRGQETQYF.

The chain has TRBV20-1 and TRBJ2-1, with 8 bases that match TRBD2. V was pared by 4 bases and J by 4 bases, with 15 bases of the junction left unmatched. Germline lookup yields CDR1 DFQATT and CDR2 SNEGSKA (reference sequence). The CDR3 has 17 amino acids. The CDR3 loop is CSATKRDPAGAYNEQFF. In DNA form, the CDR3 reads TGCAGTGCTACTAAAAGAGATCCAGCGGGGGCTTACAATGAGCAGTTCTTC.

This clonotype was seen a few times. The chain has TRBV5-5 and TRBJ1-6; 7 bases match TRBD1. The germline CDR1 and CDR2 sequences are SGHKS and YYEKEE (reference sequence). Trimming took 0 bases from V and 6 from J; bases not matched to a gene: 3. CDR3 length: 15 residues. CDR3 bases: TGTGCCAGCAGCTTGGAGGACAGGACTAATTCACCCCTCCACTTT. This sequence encodes CASSLEDRTNSPLHF.

This clonotype was detected a few times. The V call is TRBV5-1, the J call TRBJ2-2; D is undetermined. V shed 3 bases and J shed 4 bases, with 10 bases lying between them. Per the germline V gene, CDR1 is SGHRS and CDR2 is YFSETQ. This CDR3 is built from 14 residues. Written as DNA, the CDR3 is TGCGCCAGCAGCTCCTTCTCTAGCACCGGGGAGCTGTTTTTT. Amino acid sequence: CASSSFSSTGELFF.

This clonotype was picked up many times. The CDR3 spells CSASTGTGKYEQYF. CDR3 coding DNA: TGCAGTGCCAGTACCGGGACAGGGAAATACGAGCAGTACTTC. The chain is built from TRBV20-1 and TRBJ2-7; 9 nucleotides line up with TRBD1. V was clipped by 6 bases and J by 4 bases; unmatched bases: 10. In germline, CDR1 is DFQATT, CDR2 SNEGSKA (reference sequence). This CDR3 is 14 amino acids long.

The chain couples TRBV7-3 to TRBJ1-2; no clear D. V lost 2 bases and J lost 5, with 12 bases in between. The germline V gene has CDR1 SGHTA and CDR2 FQGTGA. The length of the CDR3 is 14 residues. The CDR3 DNA follows: TGTGCCAGCAGCTTAGATCACTCTCGGTATGGCTACACCTTC. It codes for CASSLDHSRYGYTF. The full variable domain, with the rest looked up from reference TRBV7-3 and TRBJ1-2, is GAGVSQTPSNKVTEKGKYVELRCDPISGHTALYWYRQSLGQGPEFLIYFQGTGAADDSGLPNDRFFAVRPEGSVSTLKIQRTERGDSAVYLCASSLDHSRYGYTFGSGTRLTVV.

This clonotype occurred many times. The CDR3 bases are TGCAGTGCTAGAACGGGACTAGTCGTCAATGAGCAGTTCTTC. Its translation is CSARTGLVVNEQFF. The rearrangement links TRBV20-1 to TRBJ2-1; 8 positions match TRBD2. With V trimmed by 2 bases and J by 6 bases, 6 bases remained unmatched. The CDR3 has 14 residues. The V gene's germline CDR1 is DFQATT and CDR2 SNEGSKA (reference sequence).